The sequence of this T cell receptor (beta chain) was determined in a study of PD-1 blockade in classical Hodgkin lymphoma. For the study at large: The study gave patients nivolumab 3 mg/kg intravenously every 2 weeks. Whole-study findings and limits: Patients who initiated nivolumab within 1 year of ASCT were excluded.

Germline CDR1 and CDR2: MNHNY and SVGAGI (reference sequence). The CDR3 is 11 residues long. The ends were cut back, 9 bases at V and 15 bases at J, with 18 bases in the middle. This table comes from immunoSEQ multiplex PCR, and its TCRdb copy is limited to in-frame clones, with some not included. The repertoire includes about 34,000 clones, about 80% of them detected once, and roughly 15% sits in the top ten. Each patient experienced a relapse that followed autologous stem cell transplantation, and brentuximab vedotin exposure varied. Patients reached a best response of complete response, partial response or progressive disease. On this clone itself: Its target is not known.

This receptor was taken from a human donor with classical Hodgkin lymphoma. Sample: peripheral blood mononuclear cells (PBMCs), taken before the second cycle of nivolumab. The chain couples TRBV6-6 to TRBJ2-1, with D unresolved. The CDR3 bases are TGTGCCAGTCTCCCCCGGGCCTTATCGTTCTTC. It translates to CASLPRALSFF.